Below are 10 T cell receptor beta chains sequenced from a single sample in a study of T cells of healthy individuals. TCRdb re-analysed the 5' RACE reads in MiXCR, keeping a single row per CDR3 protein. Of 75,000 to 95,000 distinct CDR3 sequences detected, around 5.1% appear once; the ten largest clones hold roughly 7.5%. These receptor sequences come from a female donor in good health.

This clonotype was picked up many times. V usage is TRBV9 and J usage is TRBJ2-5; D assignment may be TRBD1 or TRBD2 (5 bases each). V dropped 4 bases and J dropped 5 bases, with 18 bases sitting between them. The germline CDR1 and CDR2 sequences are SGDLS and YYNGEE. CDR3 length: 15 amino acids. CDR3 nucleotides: TGTGCCAGCAGCCTCGGGATTCTCGAGGGGGAGACCCAGTACTTC. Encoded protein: CASSLGILEGETQYF.

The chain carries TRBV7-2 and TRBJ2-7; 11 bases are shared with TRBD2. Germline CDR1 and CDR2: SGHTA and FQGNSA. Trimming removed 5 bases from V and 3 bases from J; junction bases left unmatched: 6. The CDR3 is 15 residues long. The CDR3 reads CASSLTSGTNYEQYF. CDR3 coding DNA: TGTGCCAGCAGCCTGACTAGCGGGACGAACTACGAGCAGTACTTC.

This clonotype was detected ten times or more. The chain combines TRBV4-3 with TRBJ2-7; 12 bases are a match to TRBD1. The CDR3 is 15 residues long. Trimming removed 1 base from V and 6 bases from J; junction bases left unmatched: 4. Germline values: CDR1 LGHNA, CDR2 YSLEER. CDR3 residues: CASSQGDRGQSEQYF. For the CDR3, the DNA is TGCGCCAGCAGCCAAGGGGACAGGGGGCAGTCCGAGCAGTACTTC.

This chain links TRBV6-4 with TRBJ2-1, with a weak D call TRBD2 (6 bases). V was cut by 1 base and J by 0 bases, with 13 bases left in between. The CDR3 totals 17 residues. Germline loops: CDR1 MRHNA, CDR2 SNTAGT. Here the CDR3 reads CASSDCSGSSSYNEQFF. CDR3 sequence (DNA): TGTGCCAGCAGTGACTGTAGCGGAAGTTCCTCCTACAATGAGCAGTTCTTC.

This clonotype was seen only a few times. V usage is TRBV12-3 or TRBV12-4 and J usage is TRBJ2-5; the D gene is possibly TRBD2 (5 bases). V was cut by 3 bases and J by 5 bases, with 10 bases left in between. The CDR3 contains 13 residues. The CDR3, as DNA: TGTGCCAGCAGTTTTGAGGGCTCGGAGACCCAGTACTTC. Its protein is CASSFEGSETQYF.

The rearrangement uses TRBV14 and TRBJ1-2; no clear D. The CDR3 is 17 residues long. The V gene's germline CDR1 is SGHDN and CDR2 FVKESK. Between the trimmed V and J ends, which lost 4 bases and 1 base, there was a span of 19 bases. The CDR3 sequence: CASSPKHKGLNNYGYTF. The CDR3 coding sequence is TGTGCCAGCAGCCCCAAACATAAGGGTTTGAATAACTATGGCTACACCTTC.

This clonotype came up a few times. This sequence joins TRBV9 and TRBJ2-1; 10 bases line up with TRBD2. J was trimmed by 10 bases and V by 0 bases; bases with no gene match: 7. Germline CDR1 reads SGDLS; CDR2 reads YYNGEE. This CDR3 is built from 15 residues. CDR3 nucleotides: TGTGCCAGCAGCGTAGGGAGCGGGAGGGCTTCGGAGCAGTTCTTC. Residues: CASSVGSGRASEQFF.

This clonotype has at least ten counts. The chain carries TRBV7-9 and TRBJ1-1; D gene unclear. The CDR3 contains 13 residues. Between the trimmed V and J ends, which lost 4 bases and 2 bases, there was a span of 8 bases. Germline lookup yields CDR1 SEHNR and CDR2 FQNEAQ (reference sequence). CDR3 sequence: CASSSPLNTEAFF. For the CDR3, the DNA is TGTGCCAGCAGCTCACCCCTAAACACTGAAGCTTTCTTT.

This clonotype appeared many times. The CDR3, as DNA: TGTGCCAGCAGCCAAAACACTGAAGCTTTCTTT. The encoded protein is CASSQNTEAFF. The chain uses TRBV3-1 and TRBJ1-1; D is unclear. Germline V gene lookup returns CDR1 LGHDT and CDR2 YNNKEL (reference sequence). The CDR3 runs 11 residues. Trimming took off 2 bases at V and 2 bases at J, with 0 bases between the two ends.

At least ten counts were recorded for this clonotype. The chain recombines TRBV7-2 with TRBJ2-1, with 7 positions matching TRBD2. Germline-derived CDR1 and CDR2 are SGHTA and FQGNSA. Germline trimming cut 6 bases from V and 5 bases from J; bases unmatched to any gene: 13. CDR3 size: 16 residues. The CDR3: CASRYRELAPNNEQFF. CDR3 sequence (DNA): TGTGCCAGCAGATATCGTGAACTAGCGCCCAACAATGAGCAGTTCTTC. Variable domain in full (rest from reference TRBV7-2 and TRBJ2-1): GAGVSQSPSNKVTEKGKDVELRCDPISGHTALYWYRQSLGQGLEFLIYFQGNSAPDKSGLPSDRFSAERTGGSVSTLTIQRTQQEDSAVYLCASRYRELAPNNEQFFGPGTRLTVL.